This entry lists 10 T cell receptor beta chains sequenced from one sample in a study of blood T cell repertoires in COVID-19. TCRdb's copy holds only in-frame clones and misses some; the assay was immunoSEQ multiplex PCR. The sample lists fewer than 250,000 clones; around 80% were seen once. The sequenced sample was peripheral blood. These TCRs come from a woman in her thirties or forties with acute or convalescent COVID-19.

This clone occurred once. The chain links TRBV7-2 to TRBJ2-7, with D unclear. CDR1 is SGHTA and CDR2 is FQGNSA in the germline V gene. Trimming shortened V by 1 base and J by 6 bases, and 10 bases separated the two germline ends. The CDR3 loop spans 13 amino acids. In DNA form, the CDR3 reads TGTGCCAGCAGCTTAGGGTCTGGGCCCGAGCAGTACTTC. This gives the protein CASSLGSGPEQYF.

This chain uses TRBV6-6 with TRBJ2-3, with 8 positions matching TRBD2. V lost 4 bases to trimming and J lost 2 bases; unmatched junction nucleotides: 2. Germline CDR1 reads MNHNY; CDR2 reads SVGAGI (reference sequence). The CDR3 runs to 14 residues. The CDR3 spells CASSSAGVTDTQYF. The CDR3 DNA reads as TGTGCCAGCAGTTCAGCGGGAGTCACAGATACGCAGTATTTT.

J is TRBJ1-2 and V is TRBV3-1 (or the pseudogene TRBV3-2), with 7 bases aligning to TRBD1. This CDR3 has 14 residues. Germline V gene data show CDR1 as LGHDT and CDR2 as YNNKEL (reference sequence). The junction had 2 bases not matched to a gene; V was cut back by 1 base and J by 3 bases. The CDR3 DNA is TGTGCCAGCAGCCAAGGACAGGGCGACTATGGCTACACCTTC. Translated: CASSQGQGDYGYTF.

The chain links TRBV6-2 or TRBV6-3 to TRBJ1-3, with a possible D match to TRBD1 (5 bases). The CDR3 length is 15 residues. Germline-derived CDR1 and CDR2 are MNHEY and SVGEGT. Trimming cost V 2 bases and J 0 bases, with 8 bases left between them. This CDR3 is CASSYGGVSGNTIYF. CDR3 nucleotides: TGTGCCAGCAGTTACGGAGGGGTCTCTGGAAACACCATATATTTT.

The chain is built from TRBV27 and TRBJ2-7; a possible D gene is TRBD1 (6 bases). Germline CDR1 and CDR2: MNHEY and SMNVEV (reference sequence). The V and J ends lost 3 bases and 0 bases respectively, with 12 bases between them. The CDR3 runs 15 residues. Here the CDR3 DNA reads TGTGCCAGCAGTTTCAGGGGTCAGAGCTCCTACGAGCAGTACTTC. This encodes CASSFRGQSSYEQYF.

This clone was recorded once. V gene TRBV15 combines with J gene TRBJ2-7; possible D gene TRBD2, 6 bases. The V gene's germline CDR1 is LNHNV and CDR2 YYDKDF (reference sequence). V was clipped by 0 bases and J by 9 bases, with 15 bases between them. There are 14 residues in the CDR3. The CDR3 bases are TGTGCCACCAGCAGAGATGAAGTACTAGCAGTGCAGTACTTC. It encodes CATSRDEVLAVQYF.

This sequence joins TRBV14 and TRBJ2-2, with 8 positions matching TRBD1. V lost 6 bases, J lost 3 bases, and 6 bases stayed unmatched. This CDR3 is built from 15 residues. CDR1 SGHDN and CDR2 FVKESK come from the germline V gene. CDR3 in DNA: TGTGCCAGCAGTCAGGGACAGGAGGACACCGGGGAGCTGTTTTTT. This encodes CASSQGQEDTGELFF.

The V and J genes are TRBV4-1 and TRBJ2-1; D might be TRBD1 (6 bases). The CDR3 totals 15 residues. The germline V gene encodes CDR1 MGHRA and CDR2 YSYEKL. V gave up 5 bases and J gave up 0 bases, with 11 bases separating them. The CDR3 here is CASSSQGSSYNEQFF. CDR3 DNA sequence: TGCGCCAGCAGCTCACAGGGCAGCTCCTACAATGAGCAGTTCTTC.

The CDR3 here is CSVYRGLNTEAFF. The CDR3 DNA reads TGCAGCGTCTATAGGGGGCTGAACACTGAAGCTTTCTTT. The chain carries TRBV29-1 and TRBJ1-1; 7 bases align to TRBD1. Germline V gene lookup returns CDR1 SQVTM and CDR2 ANQGSEA. The length of the CDR3 is 13 residues. V was pared by 6 bases and J by 0 bases, with 4 bases of the junction left unmatched.

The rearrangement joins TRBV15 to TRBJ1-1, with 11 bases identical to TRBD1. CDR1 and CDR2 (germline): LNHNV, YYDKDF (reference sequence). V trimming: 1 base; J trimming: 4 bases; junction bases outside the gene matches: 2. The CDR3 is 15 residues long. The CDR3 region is CATSRGGTGGTEAFF. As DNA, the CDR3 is TGTGCCACCAGCAGAGGGGGGACAGGGGGCACTGAAGCTTTCTTT.